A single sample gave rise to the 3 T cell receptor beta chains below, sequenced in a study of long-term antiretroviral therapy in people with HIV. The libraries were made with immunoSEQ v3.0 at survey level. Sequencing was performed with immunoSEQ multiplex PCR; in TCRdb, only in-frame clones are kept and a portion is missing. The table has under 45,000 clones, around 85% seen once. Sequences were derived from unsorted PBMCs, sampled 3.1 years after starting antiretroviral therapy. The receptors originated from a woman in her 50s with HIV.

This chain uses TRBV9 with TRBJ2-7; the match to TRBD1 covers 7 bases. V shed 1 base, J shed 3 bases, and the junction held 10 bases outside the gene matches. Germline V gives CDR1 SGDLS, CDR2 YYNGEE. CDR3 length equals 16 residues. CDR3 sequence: CASSVRTGTALYEQYF. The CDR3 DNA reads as TGTGCCAGCAGCGTAAGGACCGGGACAGCCCTCTACGAGCAGTACTTC. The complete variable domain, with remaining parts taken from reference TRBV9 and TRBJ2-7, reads DSGVTQTPKHLITATGQRVTLRCSPRSGDLSVYWYQQSLDQGLQFLIQYYNGEERAKGNILERFSAQQFPDLHSELNLSSLELGDSALYFCASSVRTGTALYEQYFGPGTRLTVT.

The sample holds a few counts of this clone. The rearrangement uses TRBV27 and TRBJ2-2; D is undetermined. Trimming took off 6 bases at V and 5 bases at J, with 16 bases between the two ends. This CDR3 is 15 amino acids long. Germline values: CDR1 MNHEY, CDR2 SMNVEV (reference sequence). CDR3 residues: CASSRRAPRTGELFF. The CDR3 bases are TGTGCCAGCAGCCGCCGTGCCCCGCGGACCGGGGAGCTGTTTTTT.

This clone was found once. CDR3 amino acids: CASRSHSDSYEQYF. Here the CDR3 DNA reads TGTGCCAGCAGGTCACACAGTGACTCCTACGAGCAGTACTTC. The chain is built from TRBV6-5 and TRBJ2-7, with D hard to call. The V gene's germline CDR1 is MNHEY and CDR2 SVGAGI. There are 14 residues in the CDR3. V lost 6 bases and J lost 0, with 12 bases in between.